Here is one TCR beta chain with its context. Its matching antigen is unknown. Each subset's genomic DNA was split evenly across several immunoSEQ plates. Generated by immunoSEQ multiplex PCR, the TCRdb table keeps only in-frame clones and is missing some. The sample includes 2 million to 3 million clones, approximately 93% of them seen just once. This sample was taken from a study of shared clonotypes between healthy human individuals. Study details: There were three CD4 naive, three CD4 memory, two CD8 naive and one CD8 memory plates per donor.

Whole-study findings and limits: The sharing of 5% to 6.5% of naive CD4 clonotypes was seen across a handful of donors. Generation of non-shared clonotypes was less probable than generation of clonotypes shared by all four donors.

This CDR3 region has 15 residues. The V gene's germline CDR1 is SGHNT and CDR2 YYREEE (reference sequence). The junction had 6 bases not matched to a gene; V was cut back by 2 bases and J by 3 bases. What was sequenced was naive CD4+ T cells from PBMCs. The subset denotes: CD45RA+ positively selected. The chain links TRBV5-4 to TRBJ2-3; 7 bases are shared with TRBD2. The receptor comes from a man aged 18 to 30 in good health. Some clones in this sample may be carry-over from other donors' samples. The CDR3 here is CASSLAGKVTDTQYF. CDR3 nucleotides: TGTGCCAGCAGCTTAGCGGGAAAAGTAACAGATACGCAGTATTTT.